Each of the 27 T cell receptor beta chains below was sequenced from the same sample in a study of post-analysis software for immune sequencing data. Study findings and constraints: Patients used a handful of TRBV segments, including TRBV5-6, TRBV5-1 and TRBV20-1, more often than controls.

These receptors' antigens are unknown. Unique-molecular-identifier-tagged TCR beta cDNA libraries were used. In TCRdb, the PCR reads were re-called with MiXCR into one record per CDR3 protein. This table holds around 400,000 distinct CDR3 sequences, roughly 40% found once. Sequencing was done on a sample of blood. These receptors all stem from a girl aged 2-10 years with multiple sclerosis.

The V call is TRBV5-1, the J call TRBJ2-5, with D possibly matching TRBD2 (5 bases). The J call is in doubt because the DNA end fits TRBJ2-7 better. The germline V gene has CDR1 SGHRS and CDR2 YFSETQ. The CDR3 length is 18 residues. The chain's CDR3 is CASSLEVVGPLRAYEQYF. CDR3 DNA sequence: TGCGCCAGCAGCTTGGAAGTAGTTGGCCCTCTGAGGGCCTACGAGCAGTACTTC.

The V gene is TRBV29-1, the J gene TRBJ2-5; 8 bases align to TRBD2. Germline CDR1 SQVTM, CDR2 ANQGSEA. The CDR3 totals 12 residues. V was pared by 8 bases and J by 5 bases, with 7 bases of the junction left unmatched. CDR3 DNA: TGCAGCTTCCGGGGGGGCTCGGAGACCCAGTACTTC. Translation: CSFRGGSETQYF.

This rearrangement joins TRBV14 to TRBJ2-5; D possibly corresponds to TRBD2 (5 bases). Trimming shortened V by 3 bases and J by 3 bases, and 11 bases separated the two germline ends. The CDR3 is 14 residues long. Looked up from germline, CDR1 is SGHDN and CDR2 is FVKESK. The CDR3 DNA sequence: TGTGCCAGCAGCCAGTGGACTGGGAAAGAGACCCAGTACTTC. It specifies CASSQWTGKETQYF.

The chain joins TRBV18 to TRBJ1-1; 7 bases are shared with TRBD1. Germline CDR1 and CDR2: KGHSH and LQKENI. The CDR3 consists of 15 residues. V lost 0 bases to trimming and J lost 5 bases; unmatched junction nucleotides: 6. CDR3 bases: TGTGCCAGCTCACCACCTGACAGGGATGAGACTGAAGCTTTCTTT. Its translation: CASSPPDRDETEAFF.

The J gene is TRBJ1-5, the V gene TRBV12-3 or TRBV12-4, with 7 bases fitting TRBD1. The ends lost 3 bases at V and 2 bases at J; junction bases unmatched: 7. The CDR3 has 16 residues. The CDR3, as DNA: TGTGCCAGCAGTTTCAGTTTGGGACAGCGCAATCAGCCCCAGCATTTT. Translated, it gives CASSFSLGQRNQPQHF.

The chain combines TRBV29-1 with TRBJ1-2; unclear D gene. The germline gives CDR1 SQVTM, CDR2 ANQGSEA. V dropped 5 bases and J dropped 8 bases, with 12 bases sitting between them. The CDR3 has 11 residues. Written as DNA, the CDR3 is TGCAGCGTTATCATTTCGGGGGGCTACACCTTC. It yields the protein CSVIISGGYTF.

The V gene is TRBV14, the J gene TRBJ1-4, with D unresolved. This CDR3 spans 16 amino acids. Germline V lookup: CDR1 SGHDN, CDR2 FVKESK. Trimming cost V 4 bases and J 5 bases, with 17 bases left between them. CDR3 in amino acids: CASSPSGSYNNEKLFF. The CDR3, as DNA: TGTGCCAGCAGCCCAAGTGGAAGTTATAACAATGAAAAACTGTTTTTT. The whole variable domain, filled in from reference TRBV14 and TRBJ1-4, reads EAGVTQFPSHSVIEKGQTVTLRCDPISGHDNLYWYRRVMGKEIKFLLHFVKESKQDESGMPNNRFLAERTGGTYSTLKVQPAELEDSGVYFCASSPSGSYNNEKLFFGSGTQLSVL.

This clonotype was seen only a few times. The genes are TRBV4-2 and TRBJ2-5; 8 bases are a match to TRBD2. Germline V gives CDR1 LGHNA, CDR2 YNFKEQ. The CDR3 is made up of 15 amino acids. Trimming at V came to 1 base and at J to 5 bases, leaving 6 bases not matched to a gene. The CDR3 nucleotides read TGTGCCAGCAGCCAAGGGGTAGGGACTAGTGAGACCCAGTACTTC. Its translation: CASSQGVGTSETQYF.

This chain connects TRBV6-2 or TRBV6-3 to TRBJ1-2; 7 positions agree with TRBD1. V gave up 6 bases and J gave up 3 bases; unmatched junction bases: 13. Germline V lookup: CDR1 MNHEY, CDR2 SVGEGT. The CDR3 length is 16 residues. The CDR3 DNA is TGTGCCAGCAGATATGTGGGACAGAGCTTTTACTATGGCTACACCTTC. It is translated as CASRYVGQSFYYGYTF.

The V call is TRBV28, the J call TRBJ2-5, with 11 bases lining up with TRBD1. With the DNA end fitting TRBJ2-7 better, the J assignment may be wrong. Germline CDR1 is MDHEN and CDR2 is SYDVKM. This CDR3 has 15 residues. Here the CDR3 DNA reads TGTGCCAGCACCCTGGGACAGGGGGTTGGTTACGAGCAGTACTTC. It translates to CASTLGQGVGYEQYF.

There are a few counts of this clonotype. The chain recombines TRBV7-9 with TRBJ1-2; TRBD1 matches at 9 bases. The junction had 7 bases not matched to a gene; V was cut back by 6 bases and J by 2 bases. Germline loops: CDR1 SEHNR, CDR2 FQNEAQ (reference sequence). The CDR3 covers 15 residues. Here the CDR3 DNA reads TGTGCCAGCAGTTTTACCGGGACAGGGAACTATGGCTACACCTTC. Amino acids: CASSFTGTGNYGYTF.

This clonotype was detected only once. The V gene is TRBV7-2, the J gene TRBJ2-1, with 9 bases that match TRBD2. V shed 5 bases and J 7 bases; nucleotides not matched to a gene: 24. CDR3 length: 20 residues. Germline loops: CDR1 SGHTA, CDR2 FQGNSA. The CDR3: CASSAHSRLAGRGEKNEQFF. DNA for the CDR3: TGTGCCAGCAGCGCCCATTCTCGGCTAGCGGGACGCGGAGAAAAGAATGAGCAGTTCTTC.

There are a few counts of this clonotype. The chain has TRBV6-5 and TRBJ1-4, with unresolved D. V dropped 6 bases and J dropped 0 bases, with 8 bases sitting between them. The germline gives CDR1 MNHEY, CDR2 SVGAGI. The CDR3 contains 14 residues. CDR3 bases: TGTGCCAGCAGCCGCAGTTCAACTAATGAAAAACTGTTTTTT. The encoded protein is CASSRSSTNEKLFF.

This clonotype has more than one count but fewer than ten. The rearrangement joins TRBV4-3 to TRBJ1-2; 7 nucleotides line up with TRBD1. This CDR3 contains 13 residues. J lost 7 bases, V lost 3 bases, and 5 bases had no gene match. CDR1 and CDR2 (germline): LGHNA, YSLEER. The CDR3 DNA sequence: TGCGCCAGCAGCCAGTCGGCAGGGGGTGGCTACACCTTC. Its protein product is CASSQSAGGGYTF.

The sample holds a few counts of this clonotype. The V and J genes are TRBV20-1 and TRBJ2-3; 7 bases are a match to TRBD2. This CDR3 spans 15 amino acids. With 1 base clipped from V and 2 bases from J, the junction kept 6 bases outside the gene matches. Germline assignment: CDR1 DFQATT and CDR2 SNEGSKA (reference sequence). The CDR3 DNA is TGCAGTGCTAGAGTACTAGCGCCAGACACAGATACGCAGTATTTT. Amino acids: CSARVLAPDTDTQYF.

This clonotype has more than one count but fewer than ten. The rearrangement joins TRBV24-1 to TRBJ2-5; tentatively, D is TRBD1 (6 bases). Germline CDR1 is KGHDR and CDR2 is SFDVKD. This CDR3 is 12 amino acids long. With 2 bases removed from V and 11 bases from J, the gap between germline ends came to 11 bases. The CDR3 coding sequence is TGTGCCACCAGTGATTACAGGGACCAGCAGTACTTC. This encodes CATSDYRDQQYF.

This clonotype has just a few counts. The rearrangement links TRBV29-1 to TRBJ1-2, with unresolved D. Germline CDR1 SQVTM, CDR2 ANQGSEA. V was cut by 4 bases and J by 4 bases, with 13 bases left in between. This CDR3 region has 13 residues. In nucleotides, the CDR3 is TGCAGCGTTGGGTGGAGGGTAGGCTATGGCTACACCTTC. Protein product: CSVGWRVGYGYTF.

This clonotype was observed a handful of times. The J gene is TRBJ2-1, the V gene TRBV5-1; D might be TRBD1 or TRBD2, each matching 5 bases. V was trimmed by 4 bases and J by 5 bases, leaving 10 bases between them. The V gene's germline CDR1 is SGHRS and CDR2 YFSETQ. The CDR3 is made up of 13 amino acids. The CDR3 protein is CASSPEGNNEQFF. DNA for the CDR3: TGCGCCAGCAGCCCTGAGGGGAACAATGAGCAGTTCTTC. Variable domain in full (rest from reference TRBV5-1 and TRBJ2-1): KAGVTQTPRYLIKTRGQQVTLSCSPISGHRSVSWYQQTPGQGLQFLFEYFSETQRNKGNFPGRFSGRQFSNSRSEMNVSTLELGDSALYLCASSPEGNNEQFFGPGTRLTVL.

CDR3 sequence: CATANTANYGYTF. CDR3 in DNA: TGTGCCACCGCGAACACCGCTAACTATGGCTACACCTTC. The rearrangement links TRBV6-1 to TRBJ1-2; no reliable D call. The CDR3 spans 13 residues. V was cut by 10 bases and J by 0 bases, with 12 bases left in between. Germline V gene sequence: CDR1 MNHNS, CDR2 SASEGT.

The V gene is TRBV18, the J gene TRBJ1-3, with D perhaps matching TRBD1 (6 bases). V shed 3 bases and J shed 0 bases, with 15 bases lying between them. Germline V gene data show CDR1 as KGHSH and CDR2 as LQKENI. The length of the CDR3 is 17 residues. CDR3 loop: CASSPSTGPRSGNTIYF. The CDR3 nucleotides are TGTGCCAGCTCACCTTCTACAGGGCCCCGCTCTGGAAACACCATATATTTT.

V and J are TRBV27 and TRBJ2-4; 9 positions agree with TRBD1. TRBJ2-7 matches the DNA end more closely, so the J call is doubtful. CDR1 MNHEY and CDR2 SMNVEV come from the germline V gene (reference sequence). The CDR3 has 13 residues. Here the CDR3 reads CASSHGTGFEQYF. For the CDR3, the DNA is TGTGCCAGCAGTCACGGGACAGGGTTCGAGCAGTACTTC.

DNA of the CDR3: TGCGCCAGCAGCTTGGAGGCCGTGGTCAGGGGGCGCAACTATGGCTACACCTTC. Translated: CASSLEAVVRGRNYGYTF. V and J are TRBV5-1 and TRBJ1-2, with 8 nucleotides matching TRBD1. V lost 0 bases to trimming and J lost 2 bases; unmatched junction nucleotides: 12. From germline, CDR1 is SGHRS and CDR2 YFSETQ. The CDR3 spans 18 residues.

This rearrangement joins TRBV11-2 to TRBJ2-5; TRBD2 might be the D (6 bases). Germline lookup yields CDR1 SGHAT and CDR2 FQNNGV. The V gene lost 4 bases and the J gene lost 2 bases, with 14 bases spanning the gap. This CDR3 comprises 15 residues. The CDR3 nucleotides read TGTGCCAGCAGCTACCTTCTGGGACTTCAAGAGACCCAGTACTTC. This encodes CASSYLLGLQETQYF. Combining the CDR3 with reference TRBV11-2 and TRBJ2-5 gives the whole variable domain EAGVAQSPRYKIIEKRQSVAFWCNPISGHATLYWYQQILGQGPKLLIQFQNNGVVDDSQLPKDRFSAERLKGVDSTLKIQPAKLEDSAVYLCASSYLLGLQETQYFGPGTRLLVL.

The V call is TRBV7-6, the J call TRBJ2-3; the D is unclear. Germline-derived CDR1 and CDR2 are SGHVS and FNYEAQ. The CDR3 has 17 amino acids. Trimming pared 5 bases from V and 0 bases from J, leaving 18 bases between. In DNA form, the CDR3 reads TGTGCCAGCAGCCCCCGCTTCGGAGCACCTAGCACAGATACGCAGTATTTT. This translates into CASSPRFGAPSTDTQYF.

The CDR3 loop reads CASSWGQGSSYEQFF. CDR3 in DNA: TGCGCCAGCAGCTGGGGCCAGGGCTCCTCCTACGAGCAGTTCTTC. The V call is TRBV5-1, the J call TRBJ2-1, with TRBD1 as a possible D gene (5 bases). From germline, CDR1 is SGHRS and CDR2 YFSETQ. With 3 bases removed from V and 10 bases from J, the gap between germline ends came to 20 bases. The CDR3 is made up of 15 amino acids.

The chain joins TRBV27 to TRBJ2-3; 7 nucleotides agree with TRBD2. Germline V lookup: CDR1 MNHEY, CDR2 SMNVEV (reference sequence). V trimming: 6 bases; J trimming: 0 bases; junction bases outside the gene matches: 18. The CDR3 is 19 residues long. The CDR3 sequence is CASRPRAASGLYSTDTQYF. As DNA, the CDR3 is TGTGCCAGCAGGCCTCGAGCCGCTAGCGGATTATATAGCACAGATACGCAGTATTTT.

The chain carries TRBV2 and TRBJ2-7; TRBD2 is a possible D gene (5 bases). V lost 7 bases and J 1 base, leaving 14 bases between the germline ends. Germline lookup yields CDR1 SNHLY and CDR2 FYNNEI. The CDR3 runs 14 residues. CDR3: CASTRARGSYEQYF. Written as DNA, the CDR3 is TGTGCCAGCACTAGAGCCCGAGGGTCCTACGAGCAGTACTTC.